The rows below give T cell receptor beta chains drawn from one sample of a study of blood T cell repertoires in COVID-19. The method was immunoSEQ multiplex PCR; TCRdb's version includes in-frame clones alone and lacks a portion of them. Counted here are 110,000 to 150,000 clones, 88% occurring once; the ten biggest clones make up less than 2%. The sequencing input was peripheral blood. The receptors stem from a woman aged 55-70 years with acute or convalescent COVID-19. The CDR3 runs from the conserved cysteine through the conserved F or W. Clone size is given for some rows only: seen once, a few or many times, or a class if the clone is expanded.

>TRBJ1-1|TRBV28|.|12
CASSLLQTEAFF
>TRBJ1-6|TRBV3-1/TRBV3-2|.|14
CASSQAGSNSPLHF
>TRBJ2-2|TRBV5-1|once|14
CASWGQPNTGELFF
>TRBJ2-3|TRBV7-2|once|16
CASSLDGQGGTDTQYF
>TRBJ2-5|TRBV28|.|17
CASSLIQGGRVRETQYF
>TRBJ2-2|TRBV6-2/TRBV6-3|.|13
CASSRRAGGELFF
>TRBJ1-2|TRBV28|once|16
CASSTGTGVSWNGYTF
>TRBJ1-5|TRBV2|once|14
CASSSTGGYQPQHF
>TRBJ1-2|TRBV25-1|.|14
CASSETGGSSGYTF
>TRBJ1-2|TRBV5-5|.|16
CASSTRVDRGLYGYTF
>TRBJ2-7|TRBV12-3/TRBV12-4|.|11
CASSYGGDWYF
>TRBJ1-2|TRBV11-2|.|13
CASSQGTNYGYTF
>TRBJ1-6|TRBV6-5|.|16
CASSYSARDRVSPLHF
>TRBJ2-1|TRBV11-3|.|16
CASSLGGTGNYNEQFF
>TRBJ1-2|TRBV7-9|.|13
CASSLGAYYGYTF
>TRBJ1-3|TRBV5-1|.|16
CASSLEGTGAVDTIYF
>TRBJ2-1|TRBV7-2|few|14
CASSRAGSYNEQFF
>TRBJ1-2|TRBV2|.|15
CASKRLQGLDYGYTF
>TRBJ1-2|TRBV7-8|.|15
CASSLTMTVGYGYTF
>TRBJ1-2|TRBV6-6|.|16
CASSRQGKSLSYGYTF
>TRBJ2-6|TRBV19|.|17
CASSIDLGSSGANVLTF
>TRBJ2-5|TRBV7-2|.|14
CASSDTVYQETQYF
>TRBJ1-3|TRBV28|.|14
CASTFGSSGNTIYF
>TRBJ1-1|TRBV9|.|15
CASSVRAGVGTEAFF
>TRBJ2-2|TRBV18|.|16
CASSPRGTGVTGELFF
>TRBJ1-1|TRBV6-5|.|13
CASSYNRDTEAFF
>TRBJ1-6|TRBV9|.|15
CASSVLGVNNSPLHF
>TRBJ1-5|TRBV3-1/TRBV3-2|.|14
CASSQNAGNQPQHF
>TRBJ2-5|TRBV6-6|.|14
CASSYPGVGETQYF
>TRBJ2-5|TRBV19|.|14
CASSIDSMKETQYF
>TRBJ1-2|TRBV3-1/TRBV3-2|once|14
CASSQDRDRAGYTF
>TRBJ1-1|TRBV7-3|few|13
CASSSSPNTEAFF
>TRBJ2-3|TRBV9|.|15
CASSDSGGAWDTQYF
>TRBJ2-7|TRBV27|.|13
CASSLRGSEEQYF
>TRBJ1-4|TRBV6-5|.|14
CATTSGQGNEKLFF
>TRBJ2-7|TRBV7-2|.|17
CASSPEGGGVPSLKQYF
>TRBJ1-1|TRBV10-3|.|14
CAISDQGAGTEAFF
>TRBJ2-7|TRBV3-1/TRBV3-2|.|14
CASSPYPLAYEQYF
>TRBJ1-2|TRBV5-1|.|14
CASSQDRAQDGYTF
>TRBJ1-4|TRBV7-9|.|16
CASSRDRGRFGEKLFF
>TRBJ1-5|TRBV28|.|18
CASMEAQEGLRTNQPQHF
>TRBJ2-7|TRBV4-2|.|14
CASSLAGDSYEQYF
>TRBJ2-1|TRBV9|.|16
CASSVERGGAGDEQFF
>TRBJ1-1|TRBV6-2/TRBV6-3|few|12
CASSYVGGEAFF
>TRBJ1-5|TRBV6-5|.|16
CASSSRTGESNQPQHF
>TRBJ1-2|TRBV18|.|14
CASSQGERGHGYTF